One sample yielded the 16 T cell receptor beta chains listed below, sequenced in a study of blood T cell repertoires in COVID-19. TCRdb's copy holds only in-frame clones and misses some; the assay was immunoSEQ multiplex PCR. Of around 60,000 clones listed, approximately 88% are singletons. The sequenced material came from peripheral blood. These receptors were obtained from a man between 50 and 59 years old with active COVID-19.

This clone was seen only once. The CDR3 loop is CASSVSGGGNEQFF. The CDR3 DNA sequence: TGTGCCAGCAGCGTCAGCGGGGGGGGCAATGAGCAGTTCTTC. This sequence joins TRBV9 and TRBJ2-1; 10 bases match TRBD2. CDR1 and CDR2 from the germline V gene are SGDLS and YYNGEE. The CDR3 is 14 residues long. Trimming removed 2 bases from V and 6 bases from J; junction bases left unmatched: 2. The whole variable domain, filled in from reference TRBV9 and TRBJ2-1, reads DSGVTQTPKHLITATGQRVTLRCSPRSGDLSVYWYQQSLDQGLQFLIQYYNGEERAKGNILERFSAQQFPDLHSELNLSSLELGDSALYFCASSVSGGGNEQFFGPGTRLTVL.

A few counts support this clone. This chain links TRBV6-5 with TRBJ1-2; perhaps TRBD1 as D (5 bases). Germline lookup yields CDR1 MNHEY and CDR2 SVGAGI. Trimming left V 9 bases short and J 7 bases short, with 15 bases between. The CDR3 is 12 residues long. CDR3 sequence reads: CASQGSSSGYTF. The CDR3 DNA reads TGTGCCAGTCAGGGATCCTCGAGTGGCTACACCTTC.

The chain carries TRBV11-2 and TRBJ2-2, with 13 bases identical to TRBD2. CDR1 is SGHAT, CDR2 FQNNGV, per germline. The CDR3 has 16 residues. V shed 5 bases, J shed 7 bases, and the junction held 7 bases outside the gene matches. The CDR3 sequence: CASSPTSGGAGGELFF. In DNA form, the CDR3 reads TGTGCCAGCAGCCCCACTAGCGGGGGGGCCGGCGGGGAGCTGTTTTTT.

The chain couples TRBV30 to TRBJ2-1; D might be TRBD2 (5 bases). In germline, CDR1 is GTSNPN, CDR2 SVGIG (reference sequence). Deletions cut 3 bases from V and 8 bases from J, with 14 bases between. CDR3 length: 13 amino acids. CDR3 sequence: CAWSGPGMYEQFF. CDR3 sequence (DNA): TGTGCCTGGAGCGGGCCGGGGATGTATGAGCAGTTCTTC.

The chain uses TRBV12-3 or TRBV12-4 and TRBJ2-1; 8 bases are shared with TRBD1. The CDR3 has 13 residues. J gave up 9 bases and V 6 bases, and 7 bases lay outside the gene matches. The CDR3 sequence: CASSLDRDVEQFF. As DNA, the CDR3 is TGTGCCAGCAGCTTGGACAGGGACGTTGAGCAGTTCTTC.

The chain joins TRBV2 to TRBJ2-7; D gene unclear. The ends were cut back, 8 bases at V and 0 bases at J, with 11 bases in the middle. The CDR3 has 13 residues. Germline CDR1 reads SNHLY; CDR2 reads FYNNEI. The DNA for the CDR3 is TGTGCCAGCGTCACAGTCCCCTCCTACGAGCAGTACTTC. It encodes CASVTVPSYEQYF.

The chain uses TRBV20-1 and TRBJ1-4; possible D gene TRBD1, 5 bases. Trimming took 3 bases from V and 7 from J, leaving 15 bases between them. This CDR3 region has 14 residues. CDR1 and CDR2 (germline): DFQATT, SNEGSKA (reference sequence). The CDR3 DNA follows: TGCAGTGCTAGTGCCTCGACAGCTTCTGAAAAACTGTTTTTT. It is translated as CSASASTASEKLFF.

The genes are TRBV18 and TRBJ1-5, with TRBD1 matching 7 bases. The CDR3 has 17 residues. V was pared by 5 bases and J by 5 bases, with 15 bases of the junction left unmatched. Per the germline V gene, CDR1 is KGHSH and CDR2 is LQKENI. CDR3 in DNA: TGTGCCAGCTCAAAGACAGGGCGATCTCGTTATGATCAGCCCCAGCATTTT. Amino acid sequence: CASSKTGRSRYDQPQHF.

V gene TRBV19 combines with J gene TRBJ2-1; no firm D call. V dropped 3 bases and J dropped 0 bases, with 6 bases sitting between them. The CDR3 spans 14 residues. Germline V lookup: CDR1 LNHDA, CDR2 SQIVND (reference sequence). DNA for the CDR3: TGTGCCAGTAGTATGTCCAGCTCCTACAATGAGCAGTTCTTC. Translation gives CASSMSSSYNEQFF. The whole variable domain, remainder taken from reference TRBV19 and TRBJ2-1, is DGGITQSPKYLFRKEGQNVTLSCEQNLNHDAMYWYRQDPGQGLRLIYYSQIVNDFQKGDIAEGYSVSREKKESFPLTVTSAQKNPTAFYLCASSMSSSYNEQFFGPGTRLTVL.

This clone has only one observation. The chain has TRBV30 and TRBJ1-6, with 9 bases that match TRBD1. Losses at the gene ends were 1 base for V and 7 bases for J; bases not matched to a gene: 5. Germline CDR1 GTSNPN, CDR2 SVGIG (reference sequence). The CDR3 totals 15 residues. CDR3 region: CAWSGGTGRNSPLHF. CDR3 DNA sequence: TGTGCCTGGAGTGGGGGGACAGGGCGAAATTCACCCCTCCACTTT.

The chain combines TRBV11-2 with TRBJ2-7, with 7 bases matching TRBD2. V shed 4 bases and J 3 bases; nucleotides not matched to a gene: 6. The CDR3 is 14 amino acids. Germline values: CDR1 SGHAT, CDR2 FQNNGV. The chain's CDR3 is CASSSIRGDYEQYF. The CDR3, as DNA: TGTGCCAGCAGCTCGATCCGGGGGGACTACGAGCAGTACTTC.

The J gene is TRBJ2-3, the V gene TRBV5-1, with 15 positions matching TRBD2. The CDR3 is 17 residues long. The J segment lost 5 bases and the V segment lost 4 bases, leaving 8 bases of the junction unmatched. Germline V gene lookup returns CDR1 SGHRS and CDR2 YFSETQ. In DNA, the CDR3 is TGCGCCAGCAGCACCGGACTAGCGGGGGGGCTAATAGATACGCAGTATTTT. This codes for CASSTGLAGGLIDTQYF.

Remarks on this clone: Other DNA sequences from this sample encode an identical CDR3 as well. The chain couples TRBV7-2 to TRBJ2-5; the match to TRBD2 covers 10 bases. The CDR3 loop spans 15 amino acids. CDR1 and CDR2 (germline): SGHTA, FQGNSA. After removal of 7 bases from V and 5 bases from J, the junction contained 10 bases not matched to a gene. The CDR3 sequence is CASTPSGGAGETQYF. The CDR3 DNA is TGTGCCAGCACCCCAAGCGGGGGGGCGGGGGAGACCCAGTACTTC.

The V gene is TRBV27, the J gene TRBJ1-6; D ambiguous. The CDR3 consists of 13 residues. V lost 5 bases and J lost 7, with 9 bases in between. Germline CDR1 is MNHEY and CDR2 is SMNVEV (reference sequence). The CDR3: CASSIPGNSPLHF. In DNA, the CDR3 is TGTGCCAGCAGTATCCCCGGGAATTCACCCCTCCACTTT.

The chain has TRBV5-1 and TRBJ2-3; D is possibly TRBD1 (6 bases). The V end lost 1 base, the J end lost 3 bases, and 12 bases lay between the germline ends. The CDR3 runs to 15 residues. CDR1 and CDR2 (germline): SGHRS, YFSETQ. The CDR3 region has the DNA TGCGCCAGCAGCTTGAATCAGGGGCAAACAGATACGCAGTATTTT. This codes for CASSLNQGQTDTQYF.

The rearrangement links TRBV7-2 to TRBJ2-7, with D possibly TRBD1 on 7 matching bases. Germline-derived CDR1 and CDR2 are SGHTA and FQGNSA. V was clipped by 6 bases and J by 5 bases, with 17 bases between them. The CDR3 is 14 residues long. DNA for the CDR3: TGTGCCAGCAGGCGGGACAGCATAAGCCACGAGCAGTACTTC. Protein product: CASRRDSISHEQYF.